The next 12 T cell receptor beta chains were all read from a single sample in a study of T cells in Graves' hyperthyroidism and ophthalmopathy. It was RNA transcripts that yielded the amplified TCR beta CDR3 regions. First-round RT-PCR targeting the TCR CDR3 was performed with the HTBI primer set. Each CDR3 protein gets one entry after TCRdb re-called the multiplex PCR reads with MiXCR. Here the sample spans some 600,000 distinct CDR3 sequences, around 46% being singletons. Sequencing was performed on peripheral blood or thyroid tissue (not recorded which). These receptors came from a woman aged 18 to 35 with Graves' hyperthyroidism.

This clonotype was detected many times. This chain links TRBV12-3 or TRBV12-4 with TRBJ1-2; no definite D call. The length of the CDR3 is 13 residues. Trimming took off 5 bases at V and 6 bases at J, with 13 bases between the two ends. The CDR3 here is CASSPTPGHGYTF. CDR3 nucleotide sequence: TGTGCCAGCAGTCCGACTCCGGGCCATGGCTACACCTTC.

V gene TRBV7-9 combines with J gene TRBJ1-1; a possible D gene is TRBD1 (6 bases). The CDR3 covers 16 residues. V dropped 2 bases and J dropped 1 base, with 14 bases sitting between them. Per the germline V gene, CDR1 is SEHNR and CDR2 is FQNEAQ (reference sequence). CDR3 sequence reads: CASSLRQAGKNTEAFF. The CDR3 coding sequence is TGTGCCAGCAGCTTACGACAGGCTGGCAAGAACACTGAAGCTTTCTTT.

The V gene is TRBV7-8, the J gene TRBJ2-5; D might be TRBD1 (5 bases). The CDR3 runs 15 residues. Germline V lookup: CDR1 SGHVS, CDR2 FQNEAQ. V shed 5 bases and J shed 0 bases, with 13 bases lying between them. The CDR3 protein is CASSTRQDNQETQYF. For the CDR3, the DNA is TGTGCCAGCAGCACCCGCCAGGACAACCAAGAGACCCAGTACTTC.

This clonotype showed up many times. This chain links TRBV10-3 with TRBJ2-5; 9 positions agree with TRBD1. The CDR3 extends over 17 amino acids. Germline V CDR1 and CDR2: ENHRY, SYGVKD. V was pared by 5 bases and J by 5 bases, with 15 bases of the junction left unmatched. Written as DNA, the CDR3 is TGTGCCATCAGTCGGGACAGGGCTTCGGGTTCATTGGAGACCCAGTACTTC. This translates into CAISRDRASGSLETQYF.

This sequence joins TRBV20-1 and TRBJ1-6; D may be TRBD1 (6 bases). Deletions cut 3 bases from V and 9 bases from J, with 18 bases between. The germline V gene has CDR1 DFQATT and CDR2 SNEGSKA (reference sequence). CDR3 length equals 15 residues. In DNA, the CDR3 is TGCAGTGCTAGGGGGAGTACAGGGTCCCTTTCACCCCTCCACTTT. This codes for CSARGSTGSLSPLHF.

This clonotype was seen a few times. The chain combines TRBV5-6 with TRBJ1-4; 7 nucleotides agree with TRBD1. Trimming at V came to 0 bases and at J to 7 bases, leaving 6 bases not matched to a gene. Germline V gives CDR1 SGHDT, CDR2 YYEEEE. The CDR3 is made up of 15 amino acids. The CDR3 region has the DNA TGTGCCAGCAGCTTGGGACAGGGTTTAGGTGAAAAACTGTTTTTT. This codes for CASSLGQGLGEKLFF. The full variable domain, its missing parts supplied by reference TRBV5-6 and TRBJ1-4, is DAGVTQSPTHLIKTRGQQVTLRCSPKSGHDTVSWYQQALGQGPQFIFQYYEEEERQRGNFPDRFSGHQFPNYSSELNVNALLLGDSALYLCASSLGQGLGEKLFFGSGTQLSVL.

This chain links TRBV4-3 with TRBJ1-2; D might be TRBD1 (6 bases). Trimming shortened V by 3 bases and J by 8 bases, and 19 bases separated the two germline ends. CDR3 length equals 15 residues. Germline CDR1 is LGHNA and CDR2 is YSLEER. CDR3 DNA: TGCGCCAGCAGCCAGAGCGAGGGGGAGGCAGGGGGCTACACCTTC. The encoded protein is CASSQSEGEAGGYTF.

The DNA of the CDR3 is TGTGCCAGCAGTTTGACAGAGGCCGGGGAGCTGTTTTTT. This sequence encodes CASSLTEAGELFF. V usage is TRBV2 and J usage is TRBJ2-2, with a tentative D call TRBD1 (5 bases). Trimming stripped 5 bases from V and 6 bases from J, with 10 bases between. The CDR3 extends over 13 amino acids. Germline CDR1 SNHLY, CDR2 FYNNEI.

Turning to this clonotype: A junction end diverges from the germline sequence, so it may reflect a read error. Written as DNA, the CDR3 is TGTGCCAGCAACTTAGGACTAGCGGGAGTCGGGGAGACCGGGGAGCTGTTTTTT. Amino acids: CASNLGLAGVGETGELFF. V usage is TRBV7-9 and J usage is TRBJ2-2, with 13 positions matching TRBD2. From germline, CDR1 is SEHNR and CDR2 FQNEAQ (reference sequence). The CDR3 consists of 18 residues.

As regards this clonotype: A much larger clone differs by one base, so this may be a read error. The CDR3 DNA is TGTACCAGCAGGGGGACAGGGCTGGAAGAGACCCAGTACTTC. Amino acids: CTSRGTGLEETQYF. V and J are TRBV10-3 and TRBJ2-5, with 9 bases matching TRBD1. CDR3 length: 14 amino acids. The germline V gene encodes CDR1 ENHRY and CDR2 SYGVKD.

This sequence joins TRBV19 and TRBJ2-7, with TRBD2 matching 7 bases. CDR3 length: 15 amino acids. V lost 3 bases to trimming and J lost 3 bases; unmatched junction nucleotides: 8. The V gene's germline CDR1 is LNHDA and CDR2 SQIVND (reference sequence). CDR3 in amino acids: CASSIGGLSNYEQYF. CDR3 DNA sequence: TGTGCCAGTAGTATTGGGGGACTATCCAACTACGAGCAGTACTTC.

With regard to this clonotype: The conserved phenylalanine or tryptophan is not found at the CDR3 terminus, so this likely reflects a read error. The limits of the CDR3 on the DNA are not certain, so only TCRdb's listed CDR3 is given. This chain uses TRBV29-1 with TRBJ1-1; TRBD1, the D gene given by the table, was not confirmed from the DNA. The CDR3 contains 9 residues when both ends are counted. Per germline, CDR1 SQVTM and CDR2 ANQGSEA. The CDR3: CSAGQGAYY.